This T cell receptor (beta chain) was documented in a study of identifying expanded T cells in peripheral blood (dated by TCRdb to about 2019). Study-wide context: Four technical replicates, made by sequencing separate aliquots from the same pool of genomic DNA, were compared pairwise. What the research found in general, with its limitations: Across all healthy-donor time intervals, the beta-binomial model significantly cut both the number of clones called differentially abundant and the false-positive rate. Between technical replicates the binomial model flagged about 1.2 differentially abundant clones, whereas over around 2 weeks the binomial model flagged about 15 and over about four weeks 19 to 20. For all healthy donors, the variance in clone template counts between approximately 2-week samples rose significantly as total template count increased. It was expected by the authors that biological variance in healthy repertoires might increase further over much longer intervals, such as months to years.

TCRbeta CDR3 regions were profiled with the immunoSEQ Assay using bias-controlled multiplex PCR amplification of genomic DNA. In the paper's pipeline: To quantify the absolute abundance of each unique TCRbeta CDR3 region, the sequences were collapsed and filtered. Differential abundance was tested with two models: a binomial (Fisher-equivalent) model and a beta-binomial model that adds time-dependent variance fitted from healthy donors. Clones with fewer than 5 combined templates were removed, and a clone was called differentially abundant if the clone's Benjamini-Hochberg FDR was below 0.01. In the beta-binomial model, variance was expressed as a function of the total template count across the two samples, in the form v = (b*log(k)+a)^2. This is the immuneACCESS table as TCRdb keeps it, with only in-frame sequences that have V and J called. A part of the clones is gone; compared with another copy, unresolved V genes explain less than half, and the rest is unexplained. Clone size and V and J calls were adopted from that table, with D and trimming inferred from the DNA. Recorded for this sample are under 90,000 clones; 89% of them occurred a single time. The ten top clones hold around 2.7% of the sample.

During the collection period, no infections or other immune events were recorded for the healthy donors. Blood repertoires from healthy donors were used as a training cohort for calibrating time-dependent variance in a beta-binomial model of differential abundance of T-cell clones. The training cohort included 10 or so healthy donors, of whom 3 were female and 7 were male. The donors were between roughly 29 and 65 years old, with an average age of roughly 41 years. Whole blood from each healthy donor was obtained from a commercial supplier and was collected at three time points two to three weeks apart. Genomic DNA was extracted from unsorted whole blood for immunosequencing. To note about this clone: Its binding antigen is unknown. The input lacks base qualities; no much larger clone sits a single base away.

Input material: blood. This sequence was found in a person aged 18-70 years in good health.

The DNA sequence is TGTGCCAGCAGCTTCCTCAGGGAAACGAATCAGCCCCAGCATTTT. Its translation reads: CASSFLRETNQPQHF. The chain is assembled from TRBV5-6 and TRBJ1-5, with a tentative D gene TRBD1 over 5 matching bases. CDR1 and CDR2 are read off the germline V gene as SGHDT and YYEEEE. The CDR3 covers 15 residues, taking in both the cysteine and the phenylalanine. The entry retains the CDR3 DNA only, 45 bases that are in frame from base 1. V drops 2 bases and J drops 4 bases, leaving 13 bases in between. Where the CDR3 stops, the reference TRBV5-6 and TRBJ1-5 genes take over; the full variable domain is DAGVTQSPTHLIKTRGQQVTLRCSPKSGHDTVSWYQQALGQGPQFIFQYYEEEERQRGNFPDRFSGHQFPNYSSELNVNALLLGDSALYLCASSFLRETNQPQHFGDGTRLSIL.